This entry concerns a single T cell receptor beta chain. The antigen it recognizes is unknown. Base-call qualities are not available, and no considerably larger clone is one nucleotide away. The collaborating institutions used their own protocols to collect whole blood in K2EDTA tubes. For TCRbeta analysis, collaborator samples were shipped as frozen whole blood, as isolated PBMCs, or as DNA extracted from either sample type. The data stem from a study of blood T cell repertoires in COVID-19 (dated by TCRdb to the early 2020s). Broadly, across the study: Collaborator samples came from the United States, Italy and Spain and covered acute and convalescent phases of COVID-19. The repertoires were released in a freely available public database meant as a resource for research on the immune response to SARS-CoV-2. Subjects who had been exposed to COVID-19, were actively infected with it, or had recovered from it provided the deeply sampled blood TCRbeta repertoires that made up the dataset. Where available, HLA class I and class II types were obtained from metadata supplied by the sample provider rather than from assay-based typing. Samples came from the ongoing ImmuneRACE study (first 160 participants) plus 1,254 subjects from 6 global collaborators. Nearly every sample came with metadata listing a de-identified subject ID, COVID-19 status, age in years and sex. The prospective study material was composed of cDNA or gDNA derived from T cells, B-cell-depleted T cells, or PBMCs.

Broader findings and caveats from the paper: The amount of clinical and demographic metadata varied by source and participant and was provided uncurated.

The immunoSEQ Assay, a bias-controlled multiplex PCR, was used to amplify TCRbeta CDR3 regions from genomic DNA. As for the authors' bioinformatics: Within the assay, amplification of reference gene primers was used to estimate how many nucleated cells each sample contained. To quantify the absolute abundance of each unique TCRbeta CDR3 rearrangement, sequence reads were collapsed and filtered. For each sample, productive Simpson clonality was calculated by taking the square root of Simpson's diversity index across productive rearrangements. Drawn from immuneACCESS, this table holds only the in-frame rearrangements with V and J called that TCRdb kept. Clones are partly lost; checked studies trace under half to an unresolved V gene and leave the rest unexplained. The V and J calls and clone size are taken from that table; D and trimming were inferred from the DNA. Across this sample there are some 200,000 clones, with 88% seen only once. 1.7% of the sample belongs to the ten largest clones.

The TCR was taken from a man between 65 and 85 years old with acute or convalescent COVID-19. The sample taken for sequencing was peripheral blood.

Here is the DNA: TGTGCCAGCAGCACAGGACAGGGCGGTGAAGCTTTCTTT. Its translation reads: CASSTGQGGEAFF. Recombination connected TRBV11-3 to TRBJ1-1, and TRBD1 aligns with 8 junction nucleotides. Clipping removes 5 bases from V and 7 bases from J, with 6 as the unmatched junction base count. The CDR3, from cysteine to phenylalanine, totals 13 residues. Solely the CDR3 DNA is kept, with 39 bases framed from the first base. Sequences SGHNT (CDR1) and YENEEA (CDR2) are obtained from the germline V gene.